This TCR beta chain was found in a study of blood T cells in healthy people across ages. Combining a sample-barcoded 5' primer with a J-beta primer mix, a second PCR ran for about 7 to 11 cycles. One entry per CDR3 protein results from TCRdb running MiXCR on the 5' RACE reads. This table has 550,000 to 750,000 distinct CDR3 sequences, 20% to 25% appearing once. V lost 2 bases, J lost 5 bases, and 10 bases lay in between. Germline V lookup: CDR1 SGHRS, CDR2 YFSETQ. This CDR3 contains 14 residues. Whole-study findings and limits: It was held that the diversity estimates obtained from one million T cells were underestimates.

This clonotype was seen only a few times. As yet, its antigen is unknown. This TCR was recovered from a man between 65 and 85 years old in good health. V usage is TRBV5-1 and J usage is TRBJ1-4, with unresolved D. The sequenced sample consisted of blood. CDR3 region: CASSLGQQNEKLFF. CDR3 DNA: TGCGCCAGCAGCTTAGGGCAGCAAAATGAAAAACTGTTTTTT.